These 10 T cell receptor beta chains came from one sample sequenced in a study of T cell clonotyping in hematopoietic cell transplantation. Sequencing was performed with immunoSEQ multiplex PCR; in TCRdb, only in-frame clones are kept and a portion is missing. The sample consists of about 15,000 clones, less than 80% of them appearing once. Sequencing was performed on PBMCs. The receptors were gathered from a human donor who either received an allogeneic hematopoietic cell transplant for a myeloid malignancy or was a related donor (not recorded which). Some clones in this sample may be carry-over from other donors' samples.

This rearrangement joins TRBV30 to TRBJ2-1, with D hard to call. V was shortened by 2 bases and J by 10 bases, with 9 bases between the two germline ends. CDR1 and CDR2 from the germline V gene are GTSNPN and SVGIG (reference sequence). The length of the CDR3 is 11 residues. CDR3 sequence (DNA): TGTGCCTGGAGTCCTTTTGGGGAGCAGTTCTTC. Translated: CAWSPFGEQFF.

The rearrangement uses TRBV6-4 and TRBJ2-7; TRBD1 aligns across 9 bases. Germline V lookup: CDR1 MRHNA, CDR2 SNTAGT. The CDR3 runs to 15 residues. The J segment lost 0 bases and the V segment lost 5 bases, leaving 5 bases of the junction unmatched. This chain's CDR3 is CASSPGTGHSYEQYF. The CDR3 nucleotides read TGTGCCAGCAGTCCCGGGACAGGGCACTCCTACGAGCAGTACTTC.

The chain uses TRBV4-1 and TRBJ1-5, with D possibly matching TRBD1 (5 bases). The CDR3 loop spans 17 amino acids. CDR1 is MGHRA and CDR2 is YSYEKL in the germline V gene. Deletions cut 5 bases from V and 2 bases from J, with 19 bases between. For the CDR3, the DNA is TGCGCCAGCAGCACGGGAGGAGGACCGGGGGGCAATCAGCCCCAGCATTTT. Encoded protein: CASSTGGGPGGNQPQHF.

As concerns this clone: This likely comes from a read error, as the CDR3 has no conserved phenylalanine or tryptophan at its end. This rearrangement joins TRBV29-1 to TRBJ2-7; perhaps TRBD2 as D (6 bases). Trimming took 3 bases from V and 3 from J, leaving 9 bases between them. CDR1 is SQVTM and CDR2 is ANQGSEA in the germline V gene. The CDR3 extends over 12 amino acids. CDR3 region: CSVEVADYEQYS. As DNA, the CDR3 is TGCAGCGTTGAGGTAGCGGACTACGAGCAGTACTCC.

V and J are TRBV6-5 and TRBJ2-7; possibly TRBD2 for D (6 bases). Germline V gene lookup returns CDR1 MNHEY and CDR2 SVGAGI. The CDR3 is made up of 13 amino acids. V was pared by 8 bases and J by 7 bases, with 18 bases between. CDR3 DNA sequence: TGTGCCAGCCAGGGACTCTACTCGGGGGAGCAGTACTTC. Translated, it gives CASQGLYSGEQYF.

J is TRBJ1-5 and V is TRBV4-2; D is uncertain. This CDR3 has 13 residues. Trimming left V 4 bases short and J 4 bases short, with 8 bases between. In germline, CDR1 is LGHNA, CDR2 YNFKEQ. As DNA, the CDR3 is TGTGCCAGCAGCCCGGCGGGGAATCAGCCCCAGCATTTT. It yields the protein CASSPAGNQPQHF.

This clone was seen only once. The V gene is TRBV5-1, the J gene TRBJ2-7; tentatively, D is TRBD2 (5 bases). The CDR3 has 14 amino acids. Trimming removed 3 bases at V and 2 bases at J, with 12 bases between. Germline V gene lookup returns CDR1 SGHRS and CDR2 YFSETQ. CDR3 DNA: TGCGCCAGCAGCTCCCAAGAGGGAGCCTACGAGCAGTACTTC. Its protein product is CASSSQEGAYEQYF.

The chain carries TRBV6-4 and TRBJ2-1, with D maybe TRBD1 (5 bases). The V end lost 0 bases, the J end lost 6 bases, and 9 bases lay between the germline ends. The CDR3 totals 14 residues. Looked up from germline, CDR1 is MRHNA and CDR2 is SNTAGT. The CDR3 spells CASSDSQGGNEQFF. The CDR3 DNA is TGTGCCAGCAGTGACTCCCAGGGCGGCAATGAGCAGTTCTTC.

This chain connects TRBV6-5 to TRBJ1-2; D perhaps matches TRBD1 (5 bases). The V gene lost 7 bases and the J gene lost 0 bases, with 12 bases spanning the gap. Per germline, CDR1 MNHEY and CDR2 SVGAGI. CDR3 size: 14 residues. The DNA of the CDR3 is TGTGCCAGCATTAAGCAGGGAGCTAACTATGGCTACACCTTC. Its protein is CASIKQGANYGYTF.

V gene TRBV27 combines with J gene TRBJ2-5; a possible D gene is TRBD1 (6 bases). Trimming took 6 bases from V and 4 from J, leaving 9 bases between them. The CDR3 contains 12 residues. Germline V gives CDR1 MNHEY, CDR2 SMNVEV (reference sequence). The CDR3 sequence: CASSTGRETQYF. CDR3 DNA: TGTGCCAGCAGCACAGGGAGAGAGACCCAGTACTTC.